The 18 T cell receptor beta chains below were found in one sample sequenced in a study of Tregs in tolerant kidney transplant recipients (dated by TCRdb to about 2019). Preparation of the library involved the immunoSEQ multiplex PCR assay. This immuneACCESS table, as held by TCRdb, lists in-frame sequences with V and J called but not all clones. Of the missing ones, under half trace to an unresolved V gene in checked studies; the others have no known cause. The sample's table lists a count of under 55,000 clones. The ten largest make up 0.83% of the sample. The time point label corresponds to: blood sample drawn before combined kidney and bone marrow transplant. Source: CD4+ T cells from blood, taken before the transplant. These receptors were collected from a human donor who received a combined kidney and bone marrow transplant.

With regard to this clone: The read ends 3 residues shy of where the CDR3 ends; the end is completed using the germline J gene. This rearrangement joins TRBV7-9 to TRBJ2-5; TRBD2 agrees at 8 bases. CDR3 length: 15 residues. The ends lost 4 bases at V and 1 base at J; junction bases unmatched: 5. Per the germline V gene, CDR1 is SEHNR and CDR2 is FQNEAQ (reference sequence). The CDR3 DNA, read in part, is TGTGCCAGCAGCTCGCGACTAGCGTCCCAAGAGACC. This codes for CASSSRLASQET. The complete CDR3 sequence is CASSSRLASQETQYF.

About this clone: Sequencing ends 3 residues short of the CDR3 end; the germline J gene provides the rest. The chain employs TRBV19 and TRBJ2-3, with 8 bases identical to TRBD2. Germline trimming cut 3 bases from V and 1 base from J; bases unmatched to any gene: 3. From germline, CDR1 is LNHDA and CDR2 SQIVND (reference sequence). This CDR3 has 15 amino acids. CDR3: CASSIRRGGTDTQYF. CDR3 bases read: TGTGCCAGTAGTATTCGGCGGGGGGGCACAGATACG.

Of note for this clone: The CDR3 is cut off 3 residues early in the read; its end comes from the germline J gene. The chain is built from TRBV5-1 and TRBJ2-2; D gene unclear. Germline V gives CDR1 SGHRS, CDR2 YFSETQ. This CDR3 has 14 amino acids. Trimming removed 5 bases from V and 6 bases from J, with 14 bases in between. CDR3 sequence reads: CASRAALEAGELFF. The covered CDR3 bases are TGCGCCAGCAGGGCGGCACTCGAGGCCGGGGAG.

As regards this clone: The read ends 3 residues shy of where the CDR3 ends; the end is completed using the germline J gene. The chain uses TRBV10-1 and TRBJ1-2; no clear D gene. The CDR3 runs to 10 residues. The germline gives CDR1 WNHNN, CDR2 SYGVQD (reference sequence). CDR3 sequence: CASNTLGYTF. CDR3 DNA (partial): TGCGCCAGCAACACGTTAGGC.

CDR3 loop: CASSLQGSSYNEQFF. The covered CDR3 bases are TGTGCCAGTAGCTTACAGGGTAGCTCCTACAATGAG. The rearrangement joins TRBV19 to TRBJ2-1, with a possible D match to TRBD1 (6 bases). The missing CDR3 end, 3 residues past where the read stops, is filled in from the germline J gene. This CDR3 is 15 amino acids long. Trimming cost V 6 bases and J 0 bases, with 12 bases left between them. Germline CDR1 is LNHDA and CDR2 is SQIVND (reference sequence).

Turning to this clone: The CDR3 extends 3 residues past the end of the read, so its final part is completed from the germline J gene. The gene calls are TRBV7-9 and TRBJ2-5, with unresolved D. Trimming left V 8 bases short and J 4 bases short, with 5 bases between. The CDR3 consists of 10 residues. The germline V gene has CDR1 SEHNR and CDR2 FQNEAQ (reference sequence). CDR3 region: CASGRETQYF. The covered CDR3 bases are TGTGCCAGCGGGCGAGAGACC.

Concerning this clone: The CDR3 extends 3 residues past the end of the read, so its final part is completed from the germline J gene. V is TRBV5-4 and J is TRBJ2-3; possible D gene TRBD2, 5 bases. This CDR3 region has 16 residues. CDR1 and CDR2 (germline): SGHNT, YYREEE (reference sequence). The ends were cut back, 0 bases at V and 1 base at J, with 12 bases in the middle. Incomplete CDR3 DNA: TGTGCCAGCAGCTTGGGGGCGTGGCGGGGCACAGATACG. Translation gives CASSLGAWRGTDT. The entire CDR3 sequence reads CASSLGAWRGTDTQYF.

About this clone itself: The read stops 3 residues short of the end of the CDR3; the missing end is completed from the germline J gene. The gene calls are TRBV19 and TRBJ2-4, with D possibly being TRBD1 (6 bases). The germline V gene has CDR1 LNHDA and CDR2 SQIVND (reference sequence). Trimming stripped 7 bases from V and 0 bases from J, with 13 bases between. This CDR3 has 15 amino acids. CDR3 DNA, as far as it was read: TGTGCCAGTACCACGACAGGCCTAGCCAAAAACATT. Translating gives CASTTTGLAKNI. The CDR3 reads in full as CASTTTGLAKNIQYF.

About this clone itself: The read terminates 3 residues before the CDR3 end, so the remaining end is supplied by the germline J gene. J is TRBJ2-1 and V is TRBV20-1, with 7 positions matching TRBD2. The germline V gene has CDR1 DFQATT and CDR2 SNEGSKA (reference sequence). The CDR3 consists of 17 residues. V lost 2 bases to trimming and J lost 0 bases; unmatched junction nucleotides: 10. CDR3 bases read: TGCAGTGCTAGAATCGCTAGCGGAAGGAGCTCCTACAATGAG. As protein: CSARIASGRSSYNE. The entire CDR3 is CSARIASGRSSYNEQFF.

Concerning this clone itself: Read sequence stops 3 residues before the CDR3 end, and the germline J gene provides the missing end. The chain combines TRBV18 with TRBJ2-3; 8 bases agree with TRBD1. Germline trimming cut 0 bases from V and 5 bases from J; bases unmatched to any gene: 10. The germline CDR1 and CDR2 sequences are KGHSH and LQKENI. The CDR3 covers 17 residues. Partial CDR3 DNA: TGTGCCAGCTCACCACCGGCTGGACAGGGCGGGGAAGATACG. Protein product: CASSPPAGQGGEDT. The whole CDR3 sequence is CASSPPAGQGGEDTQYF.

Points on this clone: The read ends 3 residues before the CDR3 terminus; that terminus is restored from the germline J gene. This chain connects TRBV20-1 to TRBJ1-5, with TRBD1 matching 11 bases. The CDR3 spans 14 residues. V trimming: 6 bases; J trimming: 5 bases; junction bases outside the gene matches: 6. CDR1 is DFQATT, CDR2 SNEGSKA, per germline (reference sequence). The CDR3 reads CSARDRGNYQPQHF. The part of the CDR3 DNA that was read is TGCAGTGCCAGGGACAGGGGGAACTATCAGCCC.

Of note for this clone: The observed sequence ends 3 residues before the CDR3 terminus, with the missing tail filled in from the germline J gene. This chain connects TRBV20-1 to TRBJ1-2, with TRBD1 matching over 9 bases. The CDR3 spans 13 residues. Germline lookup yields CDR1 DFQATT and CDR2 SNEGSKA (reference sequence). After removal of 5 bases from V and 4 bases from J, the junction contained 5 bases not matched to a gene. This chain's CDR3 is CSAPQGAIYGYTF. The sequenced CDR3 bases are TGCAGTGCTCCACAGGGGGCAATCTATGGC.

A note on this clone: The read terminates 3 residues ahead of where the CDR3 ends, so the germline J gene completes it. V is TRBV20-1 and J is TRBJ2-2; D is uncertain. Trimming pared 0 bases from V and 1 base from J, leaving 12 bases between. Per germline, CDR1 DFQATT and CDR2 SNEGSKA (reference sequence). This CDR3 spans 16 amino acids. CDR3 in amino acids: CSARDGKGRNTGELFF. CDR3 DNA (partial): TGCAGTGCTAGAGATGGTAAAGGTCGGAACACCGGGGAG.

Concerning this clone: Read sequence stops 3 residues before the CDR3 end, and the germline J gene provides the missing end. The V and J genes are TRBV19 and TRBJ1-2; TRBD1 agrees at 9 bases. CDR1 and CDR2 from the germline V gene are LNHDA and SQIVND (reference sequence). CDR3 length equals 13 residues. Trimming took 7 bases from V and 7 from J; bases not matched to a gene: 7. The sequenced part of the CDR3 DNA is TGTGCCAGTATCCCGGGACAGGGATCTGGC. Translation: CASIPGQGSG. The CDR3 in full is CASIPGQGSGYTF.

Comments on this clone: Read data end 3 residues before the CDR3 end; the end is taken from the germline J gene. The rearrangement joins TRBV19 to TRBJ1-5; the match to TRBD1 covers 9 bases. V was clipped by 5 bases and J by 4 bases; unmatched bases: 3. The CDR3 totals 14 residues. Germline V CDR1 and CDR2: LNHDA, SQIVND (reference sequence). The CDR3 sequence: CASSGTGKNQPQHF. CDR3 DNA, as far as it was read: TGTGCCAGTAGTGGGACAGGGAAGAATCAGCCC.

Of note for this clone: Read coverage stops 3 residues before the CDR3 terminus; the germline J gene supplies the remainder. The chain links TRBV19 to TRBJ1-5, with TRBD1 identical over 8 bases. The ends lost 4 bases at V and 0 bases at J; junction bases unmatched: 2. The V gene's germline CDR1 is LNHDA and CDR2 SQIVND (reference sequence). This CDR3 has 15 residues. The DNA read from the CDR3 is TGTGCCAGTAGTACAGGGGGCGGTAGCAATCAGCCC. It is translated as CASSTGGGSNQP. The complete CDR3 sequence is CASSTGGGSNQPQHF.

In the case of this clone: The sequenced fragment ends 3 residues before the CDR3 boundary, so the rest is inferred from the germline J gene. V gene TRBV30 combines with J gene TRBJ2-5; TRBD2 matches at 8 bases. CDR1 and CDR2 from the germline V gene are GTSNPN and SVGIG (reference sequence). With V trimmed by 1 base and J by 0 bases, 10 bases remained unmatched. There are 17 residues in the CDR3. CDR3 region: CAWSGGALREDQETQYF. The part of the CDR3 DNA that was read is TGTGCCTGGAGTGGGGGTGCGTTGCGGGAGGACCAAGAGACC.

The DNA read from the CDR3 is TGTGCCAGTAGCCCACTGCAGGTCGCGAACACCGGGGAG. Amino acid sequence: CASSPLQVANTGE. The whole CDR3 reads CASSPLQVANTGELFF. This chain links TRBV19 with TRBJ2-2; D not certain. Read sequence stops 3 residues before the CDR3 end, and the germline J gene provides the missing end. The V end lost 6 bases, the J end lost 0 bases, and 14 bases lay between the germline ends. Germline V gene sequence: CDR1 LNHDA, CDR2 SQIVND (reference sequence). The CDR3 is 16 residues long.